This T cell receptor beta chain was recovered during a study of shared clonotypes between healthy human individuals. Study outcomes and limitations: The study generally estimated greater richness for naive than memory subsets.

Libraries were prepared by immunoSEQ multiplex PCR; TCRdb keeps only in-frame clonotypes and omits some of them. The sample has approximately 840,000 clones, around 96% seen once. Germline V CDR1 and CDR2: MNHEY, SVGAGI. V lost 6 bases, J lost 8 bases, and 14 bases lay in between. This CDR3 comprises 13 residues. On this clone itself: Its cognate antigen is unknown.

Naive CD8 cells comprised CD45RO-negative, CCR7-positively selected cells, excluding terminally differentiated effector memory CD45RA+ cells. All participating donors were Caucasian adults from Nashville, Tennessee. V usage is TRBV6-5 and J usage is TRBJ1-3; tentatively, D is TRBD1 (5 bases). The sequence was collected from a man aged 25-45 years in good health. The sequenced sample consisted of naive CD8+ T cells sorted from blood. The CDR3 loop is CASSRTPSHTIYF. The CDR3, as DNA: TGTGCCAGCAGCCGGACACCTTCCCACACCATATATTTT.